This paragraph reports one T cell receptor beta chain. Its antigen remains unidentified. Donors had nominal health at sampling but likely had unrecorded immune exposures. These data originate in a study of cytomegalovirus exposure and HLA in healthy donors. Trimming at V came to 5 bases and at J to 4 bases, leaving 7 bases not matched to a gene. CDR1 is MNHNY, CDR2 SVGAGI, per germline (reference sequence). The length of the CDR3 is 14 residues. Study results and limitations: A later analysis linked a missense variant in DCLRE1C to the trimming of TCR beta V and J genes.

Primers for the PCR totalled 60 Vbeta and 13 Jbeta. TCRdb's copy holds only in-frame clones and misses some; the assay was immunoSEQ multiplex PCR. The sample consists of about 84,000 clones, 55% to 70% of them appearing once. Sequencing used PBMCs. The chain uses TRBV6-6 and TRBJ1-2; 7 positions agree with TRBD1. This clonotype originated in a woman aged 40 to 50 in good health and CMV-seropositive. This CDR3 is CASSMGGQTYGYTF. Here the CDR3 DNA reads TGTGCCAGCAGTATGGGGGGACAGACCTATGGCTACACCTTC.